This paragraph covers one T cell receptor (beta chain) sequence. Per germline, CDR1 SGHNT and CDR2 YYREEE (reference sequence). The CDR3 spans 16 residues. V lost 2 bases, J lost 0 bases, and 4 bases stayed unmatched. This record belongs to a study of technical replicates of blood from several donors. Assay: immunoSEQ multiplex PCR; the TCRdb copy retains only in-frame clones and omits some. The sample includes fewer than 90,000 clones, about 94% of them seen just once. The sequencing input was T cells isolated from PBMCs. This receptor was obtained from a human donor in good health. V gene TRBV5-4 combines with J gene TRBJ2-3, with TRBD2 matching 9 bases. The CDR3 loop reads CASSFGGRASTDTQYF. CDR3 nucleotides: TGTGCCAGCAGCTTTGGCGGGAGGGCGAGCACAGATACGCAGTATTTT.